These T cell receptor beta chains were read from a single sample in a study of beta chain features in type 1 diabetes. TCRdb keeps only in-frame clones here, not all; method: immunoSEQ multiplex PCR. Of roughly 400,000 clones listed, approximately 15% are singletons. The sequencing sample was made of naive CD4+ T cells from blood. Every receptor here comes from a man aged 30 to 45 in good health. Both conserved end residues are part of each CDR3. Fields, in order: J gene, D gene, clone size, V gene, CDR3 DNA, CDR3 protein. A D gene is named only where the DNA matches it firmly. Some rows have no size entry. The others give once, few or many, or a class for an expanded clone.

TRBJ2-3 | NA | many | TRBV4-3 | TGCGCCAGCAGCCAAGAAGCGGCAGGCGCAGATACGCAGTATTTT | CASSQEAAGADTQYF
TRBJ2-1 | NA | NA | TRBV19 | TGTGCCAGTAGTATTGTCCACAATGAGCAGTTCTTC | CASSIVHNEQFF
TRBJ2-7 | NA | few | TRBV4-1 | TGCGCCAGCAGCCAAGAACGTAAAGGGACACTCGAGCAGTACTTC | CASSQERKGTLEQYF
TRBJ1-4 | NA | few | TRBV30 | TGTGCCTGGAACGGGGGAATGGCAACTAATGAAAAACTGTTTTTT | CAWNGGMATNEKLFF
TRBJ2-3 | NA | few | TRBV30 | TGTGCCTGGAGTGCACCTTGGAGGGCGTCTGATACGCAGTATTTT | CAWSAPWRASDTQYF
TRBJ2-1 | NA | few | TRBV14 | TGTGCCAGCAGCCAACCGGGACAACACTACAATGAGCAGTTCTTC | CASSQPGQHYNEQFF
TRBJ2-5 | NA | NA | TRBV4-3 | TGCGCCAGCAGCCCAGGCGGATTCCAAGAGACCCAGTACTTC | CASSPGGFQETQYF
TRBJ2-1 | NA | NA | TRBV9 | TGTGCCAGCAGCGTAGCTGCCGGGCTCTCCACTGAGCAGTTCTTC | CASSVAAGLSTEQFF
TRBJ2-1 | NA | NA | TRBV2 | TGTGCCAGCAGGGGGACCCTTTTTGGGCAGTTCTTC | CASRGTLFGQFF
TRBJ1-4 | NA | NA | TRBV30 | TGTGCCTGGACTCTTCGGGGCGGTGAAAAACTGTTTTTT | CAWTLRGGEKLFF
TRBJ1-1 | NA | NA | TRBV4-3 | TGCGCCAGCAGCCAATTGGGGGTATCTGAAGCTTTCTTT | CASSQLGVSEAFF
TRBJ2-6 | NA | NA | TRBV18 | TGTGCCAGCTCACCCAGGGTACCCTCTGGGGCCAACGTCCTGACTTTC | CASSPRVPSGANVLTF
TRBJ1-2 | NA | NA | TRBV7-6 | TGTGCCAGCAGCGGAGCCTTGGCTAACTATGGCTACACCTTC | CASSGALANYGYTF
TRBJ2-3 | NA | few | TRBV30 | TGTGCCTGGAGTGTACAGGGCACAGATACGCAGTATTTT | CAWSVQGTDTQYF
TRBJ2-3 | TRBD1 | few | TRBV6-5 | TGTGCCAGCAGCCGTGAACAGGGGGTGGATACGCAGTATTTT | CASSREQGVDTQYF
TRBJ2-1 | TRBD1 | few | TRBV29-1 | TGCAGCCCGCCTCGAGGGGGCGAGTTCTTC | CSPPRGGEFF
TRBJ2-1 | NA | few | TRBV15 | TGTGCCACCAGCCCGGGACAGATTGGAGTGAACGGGAGGGGTGAGCAGTTCTTC | CATSPGQIGVNGRGEQFF
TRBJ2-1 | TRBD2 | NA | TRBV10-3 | TGTGCCATCAGTTCCTTTAGCGGGACCTACAATGAGCAGTTCTTC | CAISSFSGTYNEQFF
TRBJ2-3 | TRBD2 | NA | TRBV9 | TGTGCCAGCAGTGCTAGCGGGAGCGTGACAGATACGCAGTATTTT | CASSASGSVTDTQYF
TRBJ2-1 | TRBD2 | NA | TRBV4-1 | TGCGCCAGCAGCCCTCCCGGACTAGCGGGAGGCCGTAACAGGCAGTTCTTC | CASSPPGLAGGRNRQFF
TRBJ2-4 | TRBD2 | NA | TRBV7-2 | TGTGCCAGCAGCTTAACCCGTCTAGCGGACGCCAAAAACATTCAGTACTTC | CASSLTRLADAKNIQYF
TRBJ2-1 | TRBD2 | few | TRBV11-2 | TGTGCCAGCAGTTTAGCGGGGGCCTACAATGAGCAGTTCTTC | CASSLAGAYNEQFF
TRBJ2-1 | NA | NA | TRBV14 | TGTGCCAGCAGTCGGATGAGAGAGCAGTTCTTC | CASSRMREQFF